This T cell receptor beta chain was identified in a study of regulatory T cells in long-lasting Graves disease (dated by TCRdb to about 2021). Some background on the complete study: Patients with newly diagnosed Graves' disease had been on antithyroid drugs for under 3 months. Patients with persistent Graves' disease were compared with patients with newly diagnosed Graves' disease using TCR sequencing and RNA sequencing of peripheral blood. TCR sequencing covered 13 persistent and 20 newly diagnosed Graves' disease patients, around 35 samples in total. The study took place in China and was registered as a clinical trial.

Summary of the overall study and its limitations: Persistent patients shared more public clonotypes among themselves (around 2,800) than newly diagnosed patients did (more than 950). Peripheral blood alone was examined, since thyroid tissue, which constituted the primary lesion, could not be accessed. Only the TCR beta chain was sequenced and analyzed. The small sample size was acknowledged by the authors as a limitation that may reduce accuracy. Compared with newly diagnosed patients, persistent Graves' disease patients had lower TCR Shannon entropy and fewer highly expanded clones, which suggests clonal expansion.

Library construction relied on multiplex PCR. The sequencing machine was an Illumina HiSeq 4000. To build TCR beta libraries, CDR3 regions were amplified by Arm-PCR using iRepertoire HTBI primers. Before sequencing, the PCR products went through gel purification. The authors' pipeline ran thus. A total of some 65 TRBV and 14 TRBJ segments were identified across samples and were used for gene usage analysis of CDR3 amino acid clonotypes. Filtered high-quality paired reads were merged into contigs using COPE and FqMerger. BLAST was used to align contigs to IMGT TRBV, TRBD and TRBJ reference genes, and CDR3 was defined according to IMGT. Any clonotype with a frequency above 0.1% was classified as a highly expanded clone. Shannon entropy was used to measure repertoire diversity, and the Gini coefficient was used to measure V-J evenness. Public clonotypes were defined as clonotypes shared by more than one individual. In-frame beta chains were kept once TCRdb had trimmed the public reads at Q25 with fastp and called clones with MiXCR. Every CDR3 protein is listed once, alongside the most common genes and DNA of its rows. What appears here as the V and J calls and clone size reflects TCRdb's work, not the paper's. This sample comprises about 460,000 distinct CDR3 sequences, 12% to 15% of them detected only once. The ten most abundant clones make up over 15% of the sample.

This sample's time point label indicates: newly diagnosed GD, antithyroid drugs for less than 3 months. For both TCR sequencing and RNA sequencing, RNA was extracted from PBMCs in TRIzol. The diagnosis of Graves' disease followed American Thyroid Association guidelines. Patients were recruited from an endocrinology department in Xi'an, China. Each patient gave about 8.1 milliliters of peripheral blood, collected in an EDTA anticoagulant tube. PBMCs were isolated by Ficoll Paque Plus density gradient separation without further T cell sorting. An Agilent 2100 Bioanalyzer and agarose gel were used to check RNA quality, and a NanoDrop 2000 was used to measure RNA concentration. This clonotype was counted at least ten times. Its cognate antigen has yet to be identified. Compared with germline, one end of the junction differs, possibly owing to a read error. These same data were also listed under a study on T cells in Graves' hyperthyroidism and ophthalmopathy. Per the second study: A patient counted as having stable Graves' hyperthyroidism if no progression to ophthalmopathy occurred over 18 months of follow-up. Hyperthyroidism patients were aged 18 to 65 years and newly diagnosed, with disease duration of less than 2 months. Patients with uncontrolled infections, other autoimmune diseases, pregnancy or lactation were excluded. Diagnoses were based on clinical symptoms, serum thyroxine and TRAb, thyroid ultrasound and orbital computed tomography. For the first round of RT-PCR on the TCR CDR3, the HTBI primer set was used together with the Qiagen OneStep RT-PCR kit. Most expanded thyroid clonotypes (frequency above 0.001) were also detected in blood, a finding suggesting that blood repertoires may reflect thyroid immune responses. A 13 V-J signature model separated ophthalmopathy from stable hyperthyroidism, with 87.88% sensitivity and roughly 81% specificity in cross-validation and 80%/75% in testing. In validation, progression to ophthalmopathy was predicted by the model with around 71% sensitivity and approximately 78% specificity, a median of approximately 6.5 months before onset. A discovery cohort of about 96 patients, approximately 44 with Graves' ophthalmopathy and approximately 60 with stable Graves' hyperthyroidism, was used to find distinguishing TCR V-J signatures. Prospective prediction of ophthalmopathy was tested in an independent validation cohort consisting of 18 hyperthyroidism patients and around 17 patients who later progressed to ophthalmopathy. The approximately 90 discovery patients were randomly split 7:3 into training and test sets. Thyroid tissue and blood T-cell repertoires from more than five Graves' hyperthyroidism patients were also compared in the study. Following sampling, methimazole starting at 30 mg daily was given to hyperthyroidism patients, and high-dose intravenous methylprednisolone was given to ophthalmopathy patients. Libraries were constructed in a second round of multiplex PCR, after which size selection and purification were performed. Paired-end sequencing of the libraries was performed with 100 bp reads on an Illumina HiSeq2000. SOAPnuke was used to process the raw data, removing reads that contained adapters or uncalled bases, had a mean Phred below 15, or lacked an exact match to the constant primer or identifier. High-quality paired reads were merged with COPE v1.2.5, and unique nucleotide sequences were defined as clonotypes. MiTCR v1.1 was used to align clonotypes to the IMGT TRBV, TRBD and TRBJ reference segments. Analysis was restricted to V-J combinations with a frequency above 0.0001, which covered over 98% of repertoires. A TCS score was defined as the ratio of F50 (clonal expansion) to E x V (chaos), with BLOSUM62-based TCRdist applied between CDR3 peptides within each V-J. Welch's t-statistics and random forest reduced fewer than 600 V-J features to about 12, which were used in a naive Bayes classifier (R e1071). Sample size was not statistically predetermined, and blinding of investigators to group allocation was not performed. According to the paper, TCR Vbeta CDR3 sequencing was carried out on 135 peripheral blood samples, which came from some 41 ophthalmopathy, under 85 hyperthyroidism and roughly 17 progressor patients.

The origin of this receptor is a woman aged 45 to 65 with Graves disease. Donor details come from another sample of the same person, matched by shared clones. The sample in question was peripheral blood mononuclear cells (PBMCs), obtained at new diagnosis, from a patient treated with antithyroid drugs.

For the CDR3, the sequence is CASSLGTGGTGELFF. The DNA sequence follows: TGTGCCAGCAGCCTCGGGACAGGGGGCACCGGGGAGCTGTTTTTT. The chain uses TRBV5-1 and TRBJ2-2, and TRBD1 aligns with 11 junction nucleotides. From the cysteine up to the phenylalanine, the CDR3 has a length of 15 residues. The DNA shown is the 45-base CDR3, in frame from base 1. From the germline V gene, CDR1 is SGHRS and CDR2 is YFSETQ.